This TCR beta chain comes out of a study of early T cells in non-severe SARS-CoV-2 infection. General observations from the study: Lookups in VDJdb leaned toward anti-spike CD8 responses and missed private and CD4 specificities.

V lost 5 bases, J lost 4 bases, and 11 bases stayed unmatched. The CDR3 is 17 residues long. CDR1 is SGHAT, CDR2 FQDESV, per germline (reference sequence). This clonotype was seen a few times. Its target is not known. Researchers tagged individual cDNA molecules with unique molecular identifiers. MiXCR, applied by TCRdb to the 5' RACE reads, yields one record per CDR3 protein. The sample holds 95,000 to 120,000 distinct CDR3 sequences, 9.5% to 13% seen once. This rearrangement joins TRBV11-1 to TRBJ2-3; 11 bases agree with TRBD1. The receptor's source is an adult who was a healthcare worker with PCR-confirmed SARS-CoV-2 infection or an uninfected control (not recorded which). The specimen was whole blood. The CDR3 here is CASSGRFSDRGPDTQYF. CDR3 nucleotides: TGTGCCAGCAGCGGCAGGTTCTCGGACAGGGGGCCAGATACGCAGTATTTT.